The rows below give T cell receptor beta chains drawn from one sample of a study of blood T cell repertoires in COVID-19. Measured with immunoSEQ multiplex PCR; TCRdb has only the in-frame clones, and not every one. The table records roughly 200,000 clones, 80% to 90% of them present only once. Sample: PBMCs or T cells enriched from blood (not recorded which). The receptors shown here come from a woman in her forties or fifties in a cohort exposed to, infected with or recovered from COVID-19 (not recorded which). Each CDR3 is given with its conserved first and last residue. D genes are given only for firm matches. Rows give clone size only sometimes, using once, few, many, or a class for an expanded clone.

j_call clone_size v_call d_call cdr3_aa cdr3_nt
TRBJ1-2 few TRBV4-3 TRBD1 CASSNHRGSTTGGLFNYGYTF TGCGCCAGCAGCAACCATCGGGGGTCGACAACAGGGGGCCTTTTTAACTATGGCTACACCTTC
TRBJ2-7 . TRBV10-3 TRBD1 CAISPHGTGIEQYF TGTGCCATCAGTCCCCACGGGACAGGGATCGAGCAGTACTTC
TRBJ1-1 . TRBV11-1 TRBD1 CASSFSDRAGVSLIF TGTGCCAGCAGCTTTTCTGACAGGGCGGGTGTAAGTTTGATCTTT
TRBJ1-4 . TRBV7-8 . CASSPGREKLFF TGTGCCAGCAGCCCTGGCAGGGAAAAACTGTTTTTT
TRBJ1-2 few TRBV11-2 . CASSLDLWQGNYGYTF TGTGCCAGCAGCTTAGATCTATGGCAGGGGAACTATGGCTACACCTTC
TRBJ1-3 . TRBV5-6 . CASSSRRVNSGNTIYF TGTGCCAGCAGCTCTAGGCGCGTAAACTCTGGAAACACCATATATTTT
TRBJ2-5 once TRBV7-9 . CASSQTGETQYF TGTGCCAGCAGCCAAACGGGGGAGACCCAGTACTTC
TRBJ2-2 . TRBV5-1 TRBD1 CASSIRQGLTGELFF TGCGCCAGCAGCATCAGACAGGGGCTTACCGGGGAGCTGTTTTTT
TRBJ2-2 . TRBV4-1 . CASSQDSRGNTGELFF TGCGCCAGCAGCCAAGATAGCCGCGGGAACACCGGGGAGCTGTTTTTT
TRBJ2-5 once TRBV4-3 TRBD2 CASSQNFGAGGRRETQYF TGCGCCAGCAGCCAAAATTTTGGGGCGGGGGGCCGCCGGGAGACCCAGTACTTC
TRBJ2-2 once TRBV6-5 TRBD1 CASRGQGYTTGELFF TGTGCCAGCAGGGGACAGGGTTATACGACCGGGGAGCTGTTTTTT